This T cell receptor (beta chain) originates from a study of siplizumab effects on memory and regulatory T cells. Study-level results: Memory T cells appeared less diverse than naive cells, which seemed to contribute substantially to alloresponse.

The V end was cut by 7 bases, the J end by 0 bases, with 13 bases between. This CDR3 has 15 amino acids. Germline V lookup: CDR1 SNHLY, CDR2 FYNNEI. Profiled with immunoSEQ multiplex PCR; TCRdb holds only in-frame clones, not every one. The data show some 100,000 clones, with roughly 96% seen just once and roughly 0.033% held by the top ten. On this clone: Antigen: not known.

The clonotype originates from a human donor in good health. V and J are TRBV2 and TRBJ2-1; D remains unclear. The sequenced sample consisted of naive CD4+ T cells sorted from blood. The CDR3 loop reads CASIKEESSYNEQFF. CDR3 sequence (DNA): TGTGCCAGCATTAAAGAGGAGAGCTCCTACAATGAGCAGTTCTTC.